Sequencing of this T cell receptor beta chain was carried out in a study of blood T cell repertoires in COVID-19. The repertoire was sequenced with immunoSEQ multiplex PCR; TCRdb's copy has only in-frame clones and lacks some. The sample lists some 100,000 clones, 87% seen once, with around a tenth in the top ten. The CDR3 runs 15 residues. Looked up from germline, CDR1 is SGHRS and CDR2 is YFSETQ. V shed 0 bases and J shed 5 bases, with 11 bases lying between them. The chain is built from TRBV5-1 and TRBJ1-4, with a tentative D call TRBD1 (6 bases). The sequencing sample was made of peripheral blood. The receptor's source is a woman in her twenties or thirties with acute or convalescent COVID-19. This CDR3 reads CASSLAVGQNEKLFF. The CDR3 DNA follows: TGCGCCAGCAGCTTGGCGGTGGGACAAAATGAAAAACTGTTTTTT.